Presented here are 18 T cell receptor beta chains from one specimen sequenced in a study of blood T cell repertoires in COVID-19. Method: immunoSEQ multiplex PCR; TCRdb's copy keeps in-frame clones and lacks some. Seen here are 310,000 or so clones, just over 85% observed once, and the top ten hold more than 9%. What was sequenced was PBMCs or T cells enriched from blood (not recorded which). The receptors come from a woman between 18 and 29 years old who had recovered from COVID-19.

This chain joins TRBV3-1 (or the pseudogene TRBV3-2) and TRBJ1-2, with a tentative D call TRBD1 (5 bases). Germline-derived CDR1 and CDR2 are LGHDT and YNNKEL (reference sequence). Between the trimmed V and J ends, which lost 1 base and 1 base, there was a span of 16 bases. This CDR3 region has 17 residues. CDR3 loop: CASSQGRGTAINYGYTF. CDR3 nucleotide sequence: TGTGCCAGCAGCCAAGGACGGGGGACGGCAATTAACTATGGCTACACCTTC.

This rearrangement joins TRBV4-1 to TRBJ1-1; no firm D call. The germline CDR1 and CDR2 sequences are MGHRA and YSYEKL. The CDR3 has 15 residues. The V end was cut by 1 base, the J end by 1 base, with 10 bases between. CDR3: CASSQGPLGNTEAFF. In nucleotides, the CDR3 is TGCGCCAGCAGCCAAGGCCCCCTCGGGAACACTGAAGCTTTCTTT.

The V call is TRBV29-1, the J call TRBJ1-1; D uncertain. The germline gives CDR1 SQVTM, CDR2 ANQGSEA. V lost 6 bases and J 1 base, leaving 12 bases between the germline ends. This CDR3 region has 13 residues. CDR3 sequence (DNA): TGCAGCGTGGCTCGGGATCCGAACACTGAAGCTTTCTTT. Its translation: CSVARDPNTEAFF.

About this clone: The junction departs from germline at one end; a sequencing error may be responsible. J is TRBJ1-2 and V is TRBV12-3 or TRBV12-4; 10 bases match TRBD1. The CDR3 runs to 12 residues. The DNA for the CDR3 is TGTGCCAGCAGTGCCGGGACAGGGGTCCGTCTTTTC. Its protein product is CASSAGTGVRLF.

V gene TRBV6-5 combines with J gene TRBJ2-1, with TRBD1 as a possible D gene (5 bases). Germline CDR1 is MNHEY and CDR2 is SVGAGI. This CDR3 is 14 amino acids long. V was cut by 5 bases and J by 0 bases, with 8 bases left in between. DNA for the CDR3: TGTGCCAGCAGTCGACAGTTCTCCTACAATGAGCAGTTCTTC. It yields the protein CASSRQFSYNEQFF.

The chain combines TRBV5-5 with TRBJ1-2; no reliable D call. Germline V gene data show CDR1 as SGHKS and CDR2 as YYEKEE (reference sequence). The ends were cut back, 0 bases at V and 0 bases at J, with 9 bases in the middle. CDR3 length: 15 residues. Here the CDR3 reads CASSLGHISNYGYTF. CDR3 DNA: TGTGCCAGCAGCTTGGGACATATCTCTAACTATGGCTACACCTTC. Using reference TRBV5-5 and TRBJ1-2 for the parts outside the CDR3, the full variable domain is DAGVTQSPTHLIKTRGQQVTLRCSPISGHKSVSWYQQVLGQGPQFIFQYYEKEERGRGNFPDRFSARQFPNYSSELNVNALLLGDSALYLCASSLGHISNYGYTFGSGTRLTVV.

The CDR3 here is CASSPRGGAGTGELFF. The DNA for the CDR3 is TGTGCCAGCAGCCCTCGTGGAGGGGCGGGCACCGGGGAGCTGTTTTTT. V gene TRBV6-2 or TRBV6-3 combines with J gene TRBJ2-2; possible D gene TRBD2, 6 bases. Trimming pared 6 bases from V and 4 bases from J, leaving 18 bases between. CDR1 MNHEY and CDR2 SVGEGT come from the germline V gene. This CDR3 region has 16 residues.

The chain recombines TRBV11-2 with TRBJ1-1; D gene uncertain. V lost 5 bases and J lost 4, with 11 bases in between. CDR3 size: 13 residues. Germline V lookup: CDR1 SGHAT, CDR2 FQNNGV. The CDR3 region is CASSQDTATEAFF. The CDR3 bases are TGTGCCAGCAGCCAAGACACGGCCACTGAAGCTTTCTTT.

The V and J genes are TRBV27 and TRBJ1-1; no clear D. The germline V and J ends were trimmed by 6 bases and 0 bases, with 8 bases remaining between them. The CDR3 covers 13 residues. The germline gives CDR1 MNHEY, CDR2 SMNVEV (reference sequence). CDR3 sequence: CASRPTVNTEAFF. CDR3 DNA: TGTGCCAGCAGGCCAACAGTGAACACTGAAGCTTTCTTT.

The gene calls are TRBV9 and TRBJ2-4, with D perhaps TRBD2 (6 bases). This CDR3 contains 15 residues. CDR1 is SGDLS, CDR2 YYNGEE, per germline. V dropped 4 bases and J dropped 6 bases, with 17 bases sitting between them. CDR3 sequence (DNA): TGTGCCAGCAGCACGGGGACTGGCTTACTAAACATTCAGTACTTC. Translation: CASSTGTGLLNIQYF.

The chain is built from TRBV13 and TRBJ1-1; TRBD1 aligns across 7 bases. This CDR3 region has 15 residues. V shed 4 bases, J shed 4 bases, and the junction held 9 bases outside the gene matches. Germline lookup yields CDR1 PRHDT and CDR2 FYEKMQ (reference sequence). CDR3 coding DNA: TGTGCCAGCAGCTCCAGACAGGGATGGGGCACTGAAGCTTTCTTT. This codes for CASSSRQGWGTEAFF.

As DNA, the CDR3 is TGTGCCAGCCGAACCTGGGACAGCTTCACAGATACGCAGTATTTT. Amino acid sequence: CASRTWDSFTDTQYF. The gene calls are TRBV2 and TRBJ2-3; 7 positions match TRBD1. Germline V gives CDR1 SNHLY, CDR2 FYNNEI. V lost 8 bases and J lost 2; bases outside the gene matches: 10. The CDR3 spans 15 residues.

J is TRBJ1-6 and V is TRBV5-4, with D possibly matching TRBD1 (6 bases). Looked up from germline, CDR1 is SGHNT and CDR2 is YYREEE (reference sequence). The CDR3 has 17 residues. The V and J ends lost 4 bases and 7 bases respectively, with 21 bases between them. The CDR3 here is CASSPPGGASVNSPLHF. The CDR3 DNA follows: TGTGCCAGCAGCCCGCCGGGGGGGGCGTCGGTGAATTCACCCCTCCACTTT. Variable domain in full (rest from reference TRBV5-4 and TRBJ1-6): ETGVTQSPTHLIKTRGQQVTLRCSSQSGHNTVSWYQQALGQGPQFIFQYYREEENGRGNFPPRFSGLQFPNYSSELNVNALELDDSALYLCASSPPGGASVNSPLHFGNGTRLTVT.

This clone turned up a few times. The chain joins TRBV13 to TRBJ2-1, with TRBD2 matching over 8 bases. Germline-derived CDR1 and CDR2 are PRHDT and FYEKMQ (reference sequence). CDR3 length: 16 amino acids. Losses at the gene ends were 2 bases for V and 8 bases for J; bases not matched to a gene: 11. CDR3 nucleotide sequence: TGTGCCAGCAGCTTATTTTTAGCGGGATTTAGGTATGAGCAGTTCTTC. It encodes CASSLFLAGFRYEQFF.

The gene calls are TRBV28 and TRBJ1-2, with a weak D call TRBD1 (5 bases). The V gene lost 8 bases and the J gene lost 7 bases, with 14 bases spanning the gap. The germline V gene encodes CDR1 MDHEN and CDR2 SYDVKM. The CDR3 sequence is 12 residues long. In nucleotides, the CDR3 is TGTGCCAGCGGGGCGACAATGGGTGGCTACACCTTC. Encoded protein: CASGATMGGYTF.

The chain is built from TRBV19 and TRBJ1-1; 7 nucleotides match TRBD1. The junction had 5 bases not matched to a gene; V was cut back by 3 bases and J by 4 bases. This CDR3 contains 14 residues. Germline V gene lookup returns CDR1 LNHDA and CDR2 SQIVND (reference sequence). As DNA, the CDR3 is TGTGCCAGTAGTATGACAGGGTTCGGCACTGAAGCTTTCTTT. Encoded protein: CASSMTGFGTEAFF.

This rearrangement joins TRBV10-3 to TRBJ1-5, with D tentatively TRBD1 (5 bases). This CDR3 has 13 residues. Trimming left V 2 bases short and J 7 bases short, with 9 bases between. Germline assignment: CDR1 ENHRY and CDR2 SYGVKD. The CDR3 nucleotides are TGTGCCATCAGTGAGGGACAAGGACAGCCCCAGCATTTT. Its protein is CAISEGQGQPQHF.

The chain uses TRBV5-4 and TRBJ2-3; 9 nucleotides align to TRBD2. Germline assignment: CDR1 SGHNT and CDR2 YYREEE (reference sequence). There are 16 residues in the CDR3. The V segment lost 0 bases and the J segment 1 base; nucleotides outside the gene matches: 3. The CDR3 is CASSLDQREGTDTQYF. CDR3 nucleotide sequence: TGTGCCAGCAGCTTGGACCAGCGGGAGGGCACAGATACGCAGTATTTT.